This record covers a single T cell receptor beta chain. The table came from immunoSEQ multiplex PCR; TCRdb's copy has only in-frame clones and leaves some out. Of about 2.5 million clones in the sample, around 93% were seen once. Germline values: CDR1 GTSNPN, CDR2 SVGIG (reference sequence). V gave up 4 bases and J gave up 6 bases, with 6 bases separating them. The CDR3 runs 11 residues. This sample stems from a study of shared clonotypes between healthy human individuals. Researchers partitioned CD4+ cells into CD45RA+ naive and CD45RA-negative memory subsets. The chain is built from TRBV30 and TRBJ2-2; D is ambiguous. Sequencing input: naive CD4+ T cells from PBMCs. As for subset: CD45RA+ positively selected. The clonotype comes from a man between 18 and 29 years old in good health. Some clones in this sample may be carry-over from other donors' samples. This CDR3 reads CAWMDPGELFF. In DNA form, the CDR3 reads TGTGCCTGGATGGACCCCGGGGAGCTGTTTTTT.